The rows below give T cell receptor beta chains drawn from one sample of a study of T-cell memory formation after mild COVID-19. TCRdb reprocessed the 5' RACE reads with MiXCR, giving one entry per CDR3 protein. The data show approximately 410,000 distinct CDR3 sequences, about a quarter seen once. Source material: PBMCs or a T cell subset sorted from them (not recorded which). Receptors were obtained from an adult woman who had mild COVID-19 (a few samples of this study predate the infection). Cell type and time point are not known. Each CDR3 is given without its conserved first and last residue. Fields, in order: CDR3 protein, V gene, J gene.

CDR3: ASSAYRLTQY; V: TRBV12-3/TRBV12-4; J: TRBJ2-5
CDR3: ASSPRGGRREGYNEQF; V: TRBV11-2; J: TRBJ2-1
CDR3: ASSLEFWLGDTGELF; V: TRBV11-2; J: TRBJ2-2
CDR3: AMGSTSMNTEAF; V: TRBV10-3; J: TRBJ1-1
CDR3: ASSPLAGGGYEQY; V: TRBV4-3; J: TRBJ2-7
CDR3: ASSRGLAGLGELF; V: TRBV7-3; J: TRBJ2-2
CDR3: ASSLENPVLNEKLF; V: TRBV5-1; J: TRBJ1-4
CDR3: ASSFGAGGHYEQY; V: TRBV27; J: TRBJ2-7
CDR3: ASVWSGGYT; V: TRBV6-1; J: TRBJ1-2
CDR3: ASSFGQASSYEQY; V: TRBV5-1; J: TRBJ2-7
CDR3: ASSPGQEIYGYT; V: TRBV12-3/TRBV12-4; J: TRBJ1-2
CDR3: ASSFNRGQETQY; V: TRBV27; J: TRBJ2-5
CDR3: ASSSKETQY; V: TRBV9; J: TRBJ2-5
CDR3: ATYVRGTSYEQY; V: TRBV28; J: TRBJ2-7
CDR3: ASSLGAGNGNQPQH; V: TRBV12-3/TRBV12-4; J: TRBJ1-5
CDR3: ASRQGSNQPQH; V: TRBV6-2/TRBV6-3; J: TRBJ1-5
CDR3: ASSLGIFQGTEAF; V: TRBV7-2; J: TRBJ1-1
CDR3: ASNGRGTGNTIY; V: TRBV6-2/TRBV6-3; J: TRBJ1-3
CDR3: SAGYDPISYEQY; V: TRBV20-1; J: TRBJ2-7
CDR3: ASSWVWGSDYEQY; V: TRBV4-3; J: TRBJ2-7
CDR3: ASSYFYGELNTEAF; V: TRBV6-2/TRBV6-3; J: TRBJ1-1
CDR3: AWRGSGAGELF; V: TRBV30; J: TRBJ2-2
CDR3: ASSASGTGINEQY; V: TRBV9; J: TRBJ2-7
CDR3: ASSRKGDSLETQY; V: TRBV4-1; J: TRBJ2-5
CDR3: ASSRAGQGEKLF; V: TRBV5-1; J: TRBJ1-4
CDR3: ASSPPRDAMY; V: TRBV7-9; J: TRBJ2-7
CDR3: ASSPVTRGEQF; V: TRBV7-9; J: TRBJ2-1
CDR3: ASSQSWNSPLH; V: TRBV3-1; J: TRBJ1-6
CDR3: ASSRGVAGTGELF; V: TRBV12-3/TRBV12-4; J: TRBJ2-2
CDR3: ASSAGTSGRITDTQY; V: TRBV7-6; J: TRBJ2-3
CDR3: SVSGQGGSEAF; V: TRBV29-1; J: TRBJ1-1
CDR3: ASSTHLTSEVAGEQF; V: TRBV19; J: TRBJ2-1
CDR3: ASSPGTFNEQF; V: TRBV11-2; J: TRBJ2-1
CDR3: ASSLVGQGLSKTQY; V: TRBV7-9; J: TRBJ2-5
CDR3: ASSISGGTDTQY; V: TRBV12-3/TRBV12-4; J: TRBJ2-3
CDR3: ANSPGSLTETQY; V: TRBV12-3/TRBV12-4; J: TRBJ2-5
CDR3: ASSEGEINGNTIY; V: TRBV18; J: TRBJ1-3
CDR3: ASSEQGASYNEQF; V: TRBV11-2; J: TRBJ2-1
CDR3: ASSYSIRGEQY; V: TRBV6-5; J: TRBJ2-7
CDR3: ASSFSQGAADTQY; V: TRBV7-3; J: TRBJ2-3
CDR3: ATSDSGRGRYNEQF; V: TRBV24-1; J: TRBJ2-1
CDR3: ASSLSTGGNEQF; V: TRBV11-2; J: TRBJ2-1
CDR3: ASSPGQAPYEQY; V: TRBV19; J: TRBJ2-7
CDR3: ASSSAGQPYEQY; V: TRBV27; J: TRBJ2-7
CDR3: ATSDSRGGPGNTIY; V: TRBV24-1; J: TRBJ1-3
CDR3: ATRSEGTQY; V: TRBV25-1; J: TRBJ2-5
CDR3: ATSGAGATGVDYNEQF; V: TRBV24-1; J: TRBJ2-1
CDR3: ATSPGQGARNTIY; V: TRBV24-1; J: TRBJ1-3
CDR3: ASSVDSSGANVLT; V: TRBV9; J: TRBJ2-6
CDR3: STVQGRRGSEQF; V: TRBV29-1; J: TRBJ2-1
CDR3: ASGTGGVTEAF; V: TRBV2; J: TRBJ1-1